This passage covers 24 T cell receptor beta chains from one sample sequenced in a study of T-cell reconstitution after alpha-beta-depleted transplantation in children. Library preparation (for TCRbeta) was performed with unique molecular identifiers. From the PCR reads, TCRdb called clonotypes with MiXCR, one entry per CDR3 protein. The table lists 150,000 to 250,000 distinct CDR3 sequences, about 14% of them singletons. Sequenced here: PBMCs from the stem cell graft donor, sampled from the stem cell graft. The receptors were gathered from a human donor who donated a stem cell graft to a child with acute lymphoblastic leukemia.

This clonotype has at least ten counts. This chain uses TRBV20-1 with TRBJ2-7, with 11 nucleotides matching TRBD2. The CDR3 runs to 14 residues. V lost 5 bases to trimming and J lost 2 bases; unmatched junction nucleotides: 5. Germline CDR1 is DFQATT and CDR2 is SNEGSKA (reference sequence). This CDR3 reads CSARKTSGTYEQYF. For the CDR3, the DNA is TGCAGTGCTCGAAAGACTAGCGGGACCTACGAGCAGTACTTC.

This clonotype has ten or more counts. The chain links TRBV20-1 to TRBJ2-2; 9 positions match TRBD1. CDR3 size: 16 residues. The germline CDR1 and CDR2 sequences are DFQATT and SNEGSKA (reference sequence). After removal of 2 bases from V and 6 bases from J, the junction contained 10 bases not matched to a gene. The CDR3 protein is CSARLAGTGYPGELFF. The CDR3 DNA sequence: TGCAGTGCTAGATTGGCCGGGACAGGGTACCCCGGGGAGCTGTTTTTT.

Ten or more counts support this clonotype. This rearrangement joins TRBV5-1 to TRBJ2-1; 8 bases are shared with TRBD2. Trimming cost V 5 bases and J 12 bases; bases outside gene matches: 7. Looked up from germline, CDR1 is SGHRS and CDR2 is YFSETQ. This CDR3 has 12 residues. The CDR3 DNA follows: TGCGCCAGCAGAGCGGGAGATGGCTGGCAGTTCTTC. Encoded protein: CASRAGDGWQFF.

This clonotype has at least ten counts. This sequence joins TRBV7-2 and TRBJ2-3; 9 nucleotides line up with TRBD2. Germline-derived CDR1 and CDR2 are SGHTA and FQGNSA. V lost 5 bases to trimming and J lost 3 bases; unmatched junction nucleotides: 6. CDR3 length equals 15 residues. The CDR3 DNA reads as TGTGCCAGCAGCACACCGACTAGCGGAACAGATACGCAGTATTTT. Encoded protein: CASSTPTSGTDTQYF.

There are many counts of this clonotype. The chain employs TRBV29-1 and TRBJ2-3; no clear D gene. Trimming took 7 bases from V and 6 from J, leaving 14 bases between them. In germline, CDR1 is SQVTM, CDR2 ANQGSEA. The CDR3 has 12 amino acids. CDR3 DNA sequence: TGCAGCGCCGCGCCCGGGTTGGATACGCAGTATTTT. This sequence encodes CSAAPGLDTQYF.

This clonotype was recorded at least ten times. The CDR3 region is CASEETTGANYGYTF. The CDR3 nucleotides are TGTGCCAGCGAAGAAACCACAGGGGCGAACTATGGCTACACCTTC. The chain carries TRBV25-1 and TRBJ1-2; 7 bases map to TRBD1. V trimming: 8 bases; J trimming: 2 bases; junction bases outside the gene matches: 11. The CDR3 is made up of 15 amino acids. Germline V CDR1 and CDR2: MGHDK, SYGVNS.

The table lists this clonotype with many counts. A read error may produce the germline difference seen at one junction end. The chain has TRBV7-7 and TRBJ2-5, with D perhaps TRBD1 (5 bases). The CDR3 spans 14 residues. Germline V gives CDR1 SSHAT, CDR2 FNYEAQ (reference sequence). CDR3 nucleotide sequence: TGTGCTAGCAGCTTTGGCAGGGCCCAAGAGACCCAGTACTTC. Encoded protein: CASSFGRAQETQYF. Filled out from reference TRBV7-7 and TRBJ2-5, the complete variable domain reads GAGVSQSPRYKVTKRGQDVTLRCDPISSHATLYWYQQALGQGPEFLTYFNYEAQPDKSGLPSDRFSAERPEGSISTLTIQRTEQRDSAMYRCASSFGRAQETQYFGPGTRLLVL.

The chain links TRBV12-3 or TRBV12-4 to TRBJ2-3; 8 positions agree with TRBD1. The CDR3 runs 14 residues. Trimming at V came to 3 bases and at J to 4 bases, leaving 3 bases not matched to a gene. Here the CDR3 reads CASSLGQVPDTQYF. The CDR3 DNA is TGTGCCAGCAGTTTGGGACAGGTACCAGATACGCAGTATTTT.

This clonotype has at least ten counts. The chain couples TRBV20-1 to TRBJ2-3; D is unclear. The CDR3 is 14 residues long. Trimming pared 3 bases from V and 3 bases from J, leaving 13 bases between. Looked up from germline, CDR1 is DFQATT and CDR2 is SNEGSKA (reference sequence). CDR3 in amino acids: CSASEGPQTDTQYF. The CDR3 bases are TGCAGTGCTAGTGAAGGTCCCCAAACAGATACGCAGTATTTT.

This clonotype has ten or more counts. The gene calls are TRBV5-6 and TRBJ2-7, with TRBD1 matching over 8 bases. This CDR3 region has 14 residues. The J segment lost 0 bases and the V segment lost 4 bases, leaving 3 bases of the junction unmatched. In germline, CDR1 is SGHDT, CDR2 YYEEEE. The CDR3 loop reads CASSPTGDSYEQYF. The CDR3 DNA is TGTGCCAGCAGCCCGACAGGGGACTCCTACGAGCAGTACTTC.

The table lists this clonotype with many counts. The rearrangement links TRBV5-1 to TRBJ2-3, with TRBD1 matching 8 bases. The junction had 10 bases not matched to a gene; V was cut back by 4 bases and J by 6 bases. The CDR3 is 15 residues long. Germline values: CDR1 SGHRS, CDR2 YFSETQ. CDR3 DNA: TGCGCCAGCAGCCGGGGGACAGGCCAGAGGGATACGCAGTATTTT. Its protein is CASSRGTGQRDTQYF. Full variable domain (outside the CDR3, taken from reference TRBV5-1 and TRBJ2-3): KAGVTQTPRYLIKTRGQQVTLSCSPISGHRSVSWYQQTPGQGLQFLFEYFSETQRNKGNFPGRFSGRQFSNSRSEMNVSTLELGDSALYLCASSRGTGQRDTQYFGPGTRLTVL.

CDR3 in DNA: TGTGCCAGCGGATGGCGGGAGAGCACCGGGGAGCTGTTTTTT. Protein: CASGWRESTGELFF. The gene calls are TRBV6-1 and TRBJ2-2; TRBD2 matches 7 bases. The germline V gene has CDR1 MNHNS and CDR2 SASEGT. Losses at the gene ends were 8 bases for V and 4 bases for J; bases not matched to a gene: 7. The CDR3 length is 14 residues.

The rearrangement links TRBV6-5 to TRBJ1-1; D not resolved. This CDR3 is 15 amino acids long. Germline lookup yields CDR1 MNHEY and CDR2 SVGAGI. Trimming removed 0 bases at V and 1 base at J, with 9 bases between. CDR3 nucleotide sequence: TGTGCCAGCAGTTACTCACGGGTGGGGAACACTGAAGCTTTCTTT. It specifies CASSYSRVGNTEAFF.

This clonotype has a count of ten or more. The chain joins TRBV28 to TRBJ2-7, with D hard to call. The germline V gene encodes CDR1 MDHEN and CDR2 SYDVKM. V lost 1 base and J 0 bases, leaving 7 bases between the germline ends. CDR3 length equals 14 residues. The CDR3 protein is CASSLLRSSYEQYF. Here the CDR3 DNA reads TGTGCCAGCAGTTTATTGAGGAGCTCCTACGAGCAGTACTTC.

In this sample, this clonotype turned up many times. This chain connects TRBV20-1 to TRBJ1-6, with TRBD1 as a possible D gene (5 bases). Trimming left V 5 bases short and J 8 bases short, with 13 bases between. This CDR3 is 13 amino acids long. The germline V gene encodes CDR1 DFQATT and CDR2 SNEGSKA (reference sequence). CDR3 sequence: CSAGTAGYSPLHF. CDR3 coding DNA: TGCAGTGCTGGGACGGCGGGGTATTCACCCCTCCACTTT.

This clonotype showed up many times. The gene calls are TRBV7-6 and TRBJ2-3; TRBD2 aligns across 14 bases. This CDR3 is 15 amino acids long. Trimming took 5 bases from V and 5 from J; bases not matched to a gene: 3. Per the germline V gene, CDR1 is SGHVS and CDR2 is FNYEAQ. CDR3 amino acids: CASSQGLAGVDTQYF. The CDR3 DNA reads TGTGCCAGCAGCCAGGGACTAGCGGGAGTAGATACGCAGTATTTT.

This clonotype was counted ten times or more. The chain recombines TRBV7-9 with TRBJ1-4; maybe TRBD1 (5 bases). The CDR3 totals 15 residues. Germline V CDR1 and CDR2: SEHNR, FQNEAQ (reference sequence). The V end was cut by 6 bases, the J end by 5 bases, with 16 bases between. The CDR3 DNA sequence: TGTGCCAGCAGTTTTCGGGACGGACGAAATGAAAAACTGTTTTTT. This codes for CASSFRDGRNEKLFF. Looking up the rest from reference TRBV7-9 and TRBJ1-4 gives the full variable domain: DTGVSQNPRHKITKRGQNVTFRCDPISEHNRLYWYRQTLGQGPEFLTYFQNEAQLEKSRLLSDRFSAERPKGSFSTLEIQRTEQGDSAMYLCASSFRDGRNEKLFFGSGTQLSVL.

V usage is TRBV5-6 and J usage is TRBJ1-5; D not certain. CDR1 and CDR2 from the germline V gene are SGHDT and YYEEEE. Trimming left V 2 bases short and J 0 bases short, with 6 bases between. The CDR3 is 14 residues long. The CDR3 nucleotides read TGTGCCAGCAGCTTAATGGATAGCAATCAGCCCCAGCATTTT. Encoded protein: CASSLMDSNQPQHF.

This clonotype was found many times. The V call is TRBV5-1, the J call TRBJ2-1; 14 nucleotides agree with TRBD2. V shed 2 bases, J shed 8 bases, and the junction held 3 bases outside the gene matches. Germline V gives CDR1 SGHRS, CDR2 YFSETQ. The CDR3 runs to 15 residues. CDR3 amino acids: CASSLWTSGRYEQFF. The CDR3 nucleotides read TGCGCCAGCAGCTTATGGACTAGCGGGAGGTATGAGCAGTTCTTC.

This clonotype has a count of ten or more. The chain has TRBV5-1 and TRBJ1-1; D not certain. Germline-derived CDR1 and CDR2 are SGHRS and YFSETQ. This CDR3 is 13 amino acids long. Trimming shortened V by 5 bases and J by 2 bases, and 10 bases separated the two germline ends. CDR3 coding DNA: TGCGCCAGCAGGGGGTCGCAAAACACTGAAGCTTTCTTT. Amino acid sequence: CASRGSQNTEAFF.

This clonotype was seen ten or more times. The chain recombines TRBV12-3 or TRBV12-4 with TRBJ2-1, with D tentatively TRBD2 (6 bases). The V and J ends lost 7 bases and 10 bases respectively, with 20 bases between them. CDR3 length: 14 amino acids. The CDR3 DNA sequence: TGTGCCAGCAAACCGGGACTCCAGCTGGGGGAGCAGTTCTTC. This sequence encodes CASKPGLQLGEQFF.

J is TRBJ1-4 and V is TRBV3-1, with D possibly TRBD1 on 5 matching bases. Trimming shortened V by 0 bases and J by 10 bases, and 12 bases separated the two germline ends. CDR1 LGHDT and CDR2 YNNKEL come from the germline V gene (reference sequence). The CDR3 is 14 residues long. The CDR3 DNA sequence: TGTGCCAGCAGCCAAGAGCCGGGGGTTGGAAAACTGTTTTTT. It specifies CASSQEPGVGKLFF.

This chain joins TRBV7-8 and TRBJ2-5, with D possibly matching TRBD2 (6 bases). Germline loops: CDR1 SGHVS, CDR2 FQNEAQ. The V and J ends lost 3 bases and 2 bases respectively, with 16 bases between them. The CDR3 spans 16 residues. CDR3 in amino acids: CASSLLGDLRQETQYF. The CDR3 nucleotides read TGTGCCAGCAGCTTGTTAGGGGACTTGAGGCAAGAGACCCAGTACTTC.

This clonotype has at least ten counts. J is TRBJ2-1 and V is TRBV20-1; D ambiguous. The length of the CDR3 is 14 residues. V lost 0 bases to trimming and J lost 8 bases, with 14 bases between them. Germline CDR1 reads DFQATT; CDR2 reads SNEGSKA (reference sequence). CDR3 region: CSARDLSESDEQFF. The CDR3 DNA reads TGCAGTGCTAGAGATCTCAGCGAATCGGATGAGCAGTTCTTC.